This T cell receptor (beta chain) was captured in a study of T cell responses to AZD1222 COVID-19 vaccine. With 0 bases clipped from V and 8 bases from J, the junction kept 12 bases outside the gene matches. Germline V gene sequence: CDR1 MNHEY, CDR2 SMNVEV (reference sequence). The CDR3 covers 16 residues. Remarks on this clone: Antigen: not known.

The table came from immunoSEQ multiplex PCR; TCRdb's copy has only in-frame clones and leaves some out. The data contain about 120,000 clones, approximately 83% of them seen just once; the ten biggest clones take up under 2%. Study-wide points: Repertoire collection took place solely once the T cell response had peaked. Seropositive at baseline were only a handful of AZD1222 recipients. Donors were mostly white British, more females; clonal diversity possibly underestimated.

Sequences were derived from peripheral blood, sampled on day 0 of AZD1222 vaccination. The chain combines TRBV27 with TRBJ1-2; 7 bases match TRBD1. The source is an adult in good health. The CDR3 here is CASSLSPTTGIEGYTF. The CDR3 nucleotides are TGTGCCAGCAGTTTATCCCCCACGACAGGGATAGAAGGCTACACCTTC.